The present T cell receptor beta chain was sequenced within a study of blood T cells in healthy people across ages. Those donating, healthy Caucasian individuals from Russia, were aged 6 to 90. Each of the donors had 8 to 10 milliliters of peripheral blood drawn into EDTA-treated Vacutainer tubes. CDR1 is SGHTA, CDR2 FQGNSA, per germline. The CDR3 spans 16 residues. The ends lost 1 base at V and 2 bases at J; junction bases unmatched: 7. Using a J-beta primer mix together with a sample-barcoded 5' primer, a second PCR was run for about 7 to 12 cycles. TCRdb processed the 5' RACE reads anew with MiXCR; each CDR3 protein has one entry. The sample lists around 900,000 distinct CDR3 sequences, roughly 51% occurring once.

The specimen sequenced was blood. The source of this sequence is a woman aged 60-75 years in good health. The J gene is TRBJ2-7, the V gene TRBV7-2; the match to TRBD2 covers 8 bases. CDR3 nucleotides: TGTGCCAGCAGCTTAGAGGGCGGGAGGAACGCCTACGAGCAGTACTTC. It encodes CASSLEGGRNAYEQYF.